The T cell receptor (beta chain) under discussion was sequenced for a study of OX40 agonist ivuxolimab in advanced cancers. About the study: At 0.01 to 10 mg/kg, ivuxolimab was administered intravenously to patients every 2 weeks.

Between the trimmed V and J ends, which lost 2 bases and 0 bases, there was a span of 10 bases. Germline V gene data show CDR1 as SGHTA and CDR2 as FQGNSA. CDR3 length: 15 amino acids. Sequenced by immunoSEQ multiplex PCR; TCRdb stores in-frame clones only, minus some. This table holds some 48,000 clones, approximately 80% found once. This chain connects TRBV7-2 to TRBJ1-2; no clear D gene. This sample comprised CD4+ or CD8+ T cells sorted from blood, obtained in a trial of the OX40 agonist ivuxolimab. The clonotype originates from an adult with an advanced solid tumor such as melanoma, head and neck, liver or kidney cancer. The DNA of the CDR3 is TGTGCCAGCAGCTTACGACACGCCGCTAACTATGGCTACACCTTC. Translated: CASSLRHAANYGYTF.